The 23 T cell receptor beta chains given below trace back to one sample, sequenced in a study of cytomegalovirus exposure and HLA in healthy donors. The study ran its PCR with 60 Vbeta and 13 Jbeta primers. Data came from immunoSEQ multiplex PCR; TCRdb stores just in-frame clones and leaves some out. The top ten hold around 1.8% of the sample, which has 200,000 or so clones, 60% to 80% seen once. Input material: PBMCs. Every receptor here comes from a man aged 18 to 30 in good health and CMV-seronegative.

The chain joins TRBV5-8 to TRBJ2-5, with D uncertain. The J call is in doubt because the DNA end fits TRBJ2-7 better. CDR1 SGHTS and CDR2 YDEGEE come from the germline V gene. The CDR3 is 13 residues long. In DNA, the CDR3 is TGTGCCAGCAGCTTGGGGCAGGTCTACGAGCAGTACTTC. Its protein is CASSLGQVYEQYF.

The chain carries TRBV6-5 and TRBJ2-2; D not certain. Germline CDR1 and CDR2: MNHEY and SVGAGI. CDR3 length: 14 residues. V lost 6 bases, J lost 2 bases, and 10 bases lay in between. DNA of the CDR3: TGTGCCAGCAGCCCTTCCTTCAACACCGGGGAGCTGTTTTTT. It encodes CASSPSFNTGELFF.

This chain connects TRBV19 to TRBJ2-7; maybe TRBD1 (6 bases). The germline V gene has CDR1 LNHDA and CDR2 SQIVND (reference sequence). Trimming pared 5 bases from V and 3 bases from J, leaving 20 bases between. This CDR3 region has 16 residues. The DNA of the CDR3 is TGTGCCAGTAGTGGGGGCGGGCAGGACGGTTTCTACGAGCAGTACTTC. This codes for CASSGGGQDGFYEQYF.

In its sample, this clone was seen once. V is TRBV27 and J is TRBJ2-1, with 9 bases fitting TRBD1. In germline, CDR1 is MNHEY, CDR2 SMNVEV (reference sequence). This CDR3 contains 15 residues. After removal of 4 bases from V and 4 bases from J, the junction contained 5 bases not matched to a gene. The CDR3 spells CASSWGQGPYNEQFF. The CDR3, as DNA: TGTGCCAGCAGTTGGGGACAGGGTCCATACAATGAGCAGTTCTTC.

The chain couples TRBV15 to TRBJ2-7; D perhaps matches TRBD1 (6 bases). Germline V gives CDR1 LNHNV, CDR2 YYDKDF (reference sequence). The CDR3 totals 13 residues. V was cut by 0 bases and J by 3 bases, with 6 bases left in between. The DNA for the CDR3 is TGTGCCACCAGCAGAGAACAGGGCTACGAGCAGTACTTC. This encodes CATSREQGYEQYF.

The CDR3 bases are TGTGCCAGCAGCACTGGACAGGGGACCGGGGAGCTGTTTTTT. This sequence encodes CASSTGQGTGELFF. The genes are TRBV7-9 and TRBJ2-2, with 9 bases lining up with TRBD1. The CDR3 is 14 amino acids. CDR1 is SEHNR, CDR2 FQNEAQ, per germline (reference sequence). Trimming at V came to 5 bases and at J to 5 bases, leaving 3 bases not matched to a gene.

The V call is TRBV7-9, the J call TRBJ1-1; D uncertain. The CDR3 spans 16 residues. With 5 bases removed from V and 3 bases from J, the gap between germline ends came to 19 bases. Germline CDR1 and CDR2: SEHNR and FQNEAQ (reference sequence). The CDR3 region is CASSPRNAAGDTEAFF. Written as DNA, the CDR3 is TGTGCCAGCAGCCCTCGCAACGCAGCCGGGGACACTGAAGCTTTCTTT.

The count of this clone is one. V gene TRBV2 combines with J gene TRBJ1-1, with 10 positions matching TRBD1. Germline CDR1 is SNHLY and CDR2 is FYNNEI. The CDR3 is made up of 16 amino acids. With V trimmed by 6 bases and J by 3 bases, 10 bases remained unmatched. CDR3 sequence (DNA): TGTGCCAGCAGATTGGACAGGGGGGGAACTGACACTGAAGCTTTCTTT. It yields the protein CASRLDRGGTDTEAFF.

The rearrangement links TRBV7-2 to TRBJ2-7, with TRBD2 matching over 9 bases. CDR1 and CDR2 from the germline V gene are SGHTA and FQGNSA. The CDR3 has 14 residues. V lost 4 bases, J lost 5 bases, and 6 bases stayed unmatched. CDR3 loop: CASSSLAGLDEQYF. In nucleotides, the CDR3 is TGTGCCAGCAGCTCGCTAGCGGGGCTCGACGAGCAGTACTTC.

The gene calls are TRBV11-3 and TRBJ1-1; 9 bases map to TRBD1. The CDR3 consists of 17 residues. J lost 1 base, V lost 5 bases, and 11 bases had no gene match. Germline CDR1 reads SGHNT; CDR2 reads YENEEA. The CDR3 coding sequence is TGTGCCAGCAGCCCTGGACAGGGGCTGAAATCGAACACTGAAGCTTTCTTT. The encoded protein is CASSPGQGLKSNTEAFF.

Concerning this clone itself: Other DNA sequences within the sample encode an identical CDR3. The chain employs TRBV30 and TRBJ2-5; D ambiguous. V shed 4 bases and J shed 0 bases, with 3 bases lying between them. The CDR3 runs to 11 residues. Germline assignment: CDR1 GTSNPN and CDR2 SVGIG (reference sequence). DNA for the CDR3: TGTGCCTGGACAGACCAAGAGACCCAGTACTTC. It encodes CAWTDQETQYF.

This chain connects TRBV9 to TRBJ2-7, with TRBD1 identical over 9 bases. Unmatched junction bases numbered 5, after V lost 4 bases and J lost 3 bases. This CDR3 comprises 14 residues. The V gene's germline CDR1 is SGDLS and CDR2 YYNGEE. The CDR3 DNA follows: TGTGCCAGCAGCCCCCGGACAGGGGTCTACGAGCAGTACTTC. Its protein is CASSPRTGVYEQYF.

The V gene is TRBV7-3, the J gene TRBJ2-6; the match to TRBD1 covers 7 bases. With V trimmed by 5 bases and J by 2 bases, 6 bases remained unmatched. This CDR3 region has 16 residues. Looked up from germline, CDR1 is SGHTA and CDR2 is FQGTGA. CDR3 DNA sequence: TGTGCCAGCAGCATAGAAGACAGGGCTGGGGCCAACGTCCTGACTTTC. It specifies CASSIEDRAGANVLTF.

The gene calls are TRBV7-3 and TRBJ1-3, with TRBD1 matching 7 bases. The ends lost 4 bases at V and 0 bases at J; junction bases unmatched: 6. The CDR3 runs 16 residues. Germline-derived CDR1 and CDR2 are SGHTA and FQGTGA. The CDR3 DNA follows: TGTGCCAGCAGCTCCATGGACAGGACCTCTGGAAACACCATATATTTT. Encoded protein: CASSSMDRTSGNTIYF.

J is TRBJ2-3 and V is TRBV5-6, with a tentative D call TRBD2 (5 bases). This CDR3 has 16 residues. Looked up from germline, CDR1 is SGHDT and CDR2 is YYEEEE. Between the trimmed V and J ends, which lost 6 bases and 2 bases, there was a span of 19 bases. The DNA for the CDR3 is TGTGCCAGCAAGGAAGGTACTAGACTATACACAGATACGCAGTATTTT. This sequence encodes CASKEGTRLYTDTQYF.

The gene calls are TRBV7-6 and TRBJ1-1; D is uncertain. V lost 5 bases to trimming and J lost 5 bases, with 12 bases between them. Germline V lookup: CDR1 SGHVS, CDR2 FNYEAQ. This CDR3 spans 13 amino acids. In DNA form, the CDR3 reads TGTGCCAGCAGCGAGGTGGAGGGAACTGAAGCTTTCTTT. Its translation is CASSEVEGTEAFF.

This rearrangement joins TRBV5-1 to TRBJ2-7; 11 nucleotides agree with TRBD1. V dropped 3 bases and J dropped 5; count of bases not matched to a gene: 4. Germline V gene lookup returns CDR1 SGHRS and CDR2 YFSETQ. This CDR3 is 14 amino acids long. This chain's CDR3 is CASSSGQGVDEQYF. For the CDR3, the DNA is TGCGCCAGCAGCTCGGGACAGGGGGTAGACGAGCAGTACTTC.

This chain links TRBV14 with TRBJ2-1; 10 positions agree with TRBD2. This CDR3 contains 15 residues. CDR1 SGHDN and CDR2 FVKESK come from the germline V gene. V shed 1 base, J shed 10 bases, and the junction held 7 bases outside the gene matches. CDR3 nucleotides: TGTGCCAGCAGCCAAGGGGCACTAGCGGGATACGAGCAGTTCTTC. Protein sequence: CASSQGALAGYEQFF.

CDR3 DNA: TGCAGCGTTGACCCCCAAATTGCGGAAACGGGGGGCTACACCTTC. Translating it yields CSVDPQIAETGGYTF. The V gene is TRBV29-1, the J gene TRBJ1-2, with D uncertain. Germline loops: CDR1 SQVTM, CDR2 ANQGSEA. The CDR3 extends over 15 amino acids. Trimming pared 3 bases from V and 8 bases from J, leaving 22 bases between. The whole variable domain, remainder taken from reference TRBV29-1 and TRBJ1-2, is SAVISQKPSRDICQRGTSLTIQCQVDSQVTMMFWYRQQPGQSLTLIATANQGSEATYESGFVIDKFPISRPNLTFSTLTVSNMSPEDSSIYLCSVDPQIAETGGYTFGSGTRLTVV.

Only one count was recorded for this clone. CDR3: CASSTQRGQGIQPQHF. The CDR3 region has the DNA TGTGCCAGCAGCACTCAACGCGGACAGGGGATTCAGCCCCAGCATTTT. The chain carries TRBV5-6 and TRBJ1-5, with TRBD1 matching over 9 bases. The CDR3 is 16 amino acids. Germline V gene data show CDR1 as SGHDT and CDR2 as YYEEEE. After removal of 4 bases from V and 6 bases from J, the junction contained 11 bases not matched to a gene.

The gene calls are TRBV5-6 and TRBJ1-4; no firm D call. Germline assignment: CDR1 SGHDT and CDR2 YYEEEE. V dropped 2 bases and J dropped 8 bases, with 16 bases sitting between them. This CDR3 is 15 amino acids long. The CDR3 DNA follows: TGTGCCAGCAGCTTCCTCGAGAGAAGAGAAGAAAAACTGTTTTTT. Translated, it gives CASSFLERREEKLFF.

The rearrangement joins TRBV6-5 to TRBJ2-1; 7 nucleotides agree with TRBD1. Germline V gene sequence: CDR1 MNHEY, CDR2 SVGAGI. V lost 6 bases, J lost 8 bases, and 10 bases stayed unmatched. CDR3 length: 14 amino acids. The CDR3 nucleotides are TGTGCCAGCAGATCGGGACAGCGACGACATGAGCAGTTCTTC. Translated: CASRSGQRRHEQFF.

Regarding this clone: The germline gene is not matched at one end of the junction; a read error may be the cause. The chain uses TRBV7-9 and TRBJ2-2, with 7 bases aligning to TRBD2. Germline V CDR1 and CDR2: SEHNR, FQNEAQ (reference sequence). The CDR3 spans 18 residues. CDR3 in amino acids: CSSSLRGDRGSDTGELFF. CDR3 coding DNA: TGTTCCAGCAGCTTACGGGGGGATAGAGGTTCGGACACCGGGGAGCTGTTTTTT.